A selection of T cell receptor beta chains follows, all from one sample in a study of T-cell reconstitution after alpha-beta-depleted transplantation in children. Using its own MiXCR run on the PCR reads, TCRdb lists one record per CDR3 protein. The sample has about 460,000 distinct CDR3 sequences, roughly an eighth seen once. Here the sequenced sample was PBMCs, mostly from graft donor cells, taken 180 days after TCRalphabeta/CD19-depleted stem cell transplant. The receptors come from a female patient between 2 and 15 years old who had a stem cell transplant for aplastic anemia, so the T cells may come from the graft donor. Both conserved end residues are part of each CDR3. D genes are given only for firm matches. Not every row has a clone size; where given, it reads once, few, many or a size class.

d_gene: .; v_gene: TRBV7-9; abundance: few; j_gene: TRBJ1-3; CDR3nt: TGTGCCAGCAGCTTAGTTCTATCTGGAAACACCATATATTTT; CDR3aa: CASSLVLSGNTIYF
d_gene: TRBD1; v_gene: TRBV20-1; abundance: few; j_gene: TRBJ2-1; CDR3nt: TGCAGTGCTAGAAAGGGGGCGACCTACAATGAGCAGTTCTTC; CDR3aa: CSARKGATYNEQFF
d_gene: TRBD1; v_gene: TRBV2; abundance: .; j_gene: TRBJ2-5; CDR3nt: TGTGCCAGCAGTCCCGGGACAGGCCGAAGGCGGCAAGAGACCCAGTACTTC; CDR3aa: CASSPGTGRRRQETQYF
d_gene: .; v_gene: TRBV6-5; abundance: few; j_gene: TRBJ2-5; CDR3nt: TGTGCCAGCAGTTACTCAGGGCAGGGGACAGAGACCCAGTACTTC; CDR3aa: CASSYSGQGTETQYF
d_gene: TRBD1; v_gene: TRBV28; abundance: many; j_gene: TRBJ2-5; CDR3nt: TGTGCCAGCAGTAGGGCCGACAGGGGACGGGAGACCCAGTACTTC; CDR3aa: CASSRADRGRETQYF
d_gene: TRBD1; v_gene: TRBV20-1; abundance: few; j_gene: TRBJ2-2; CDR3nt: TGCAGTGCTATGGACAGGGGGCGAACCGGGGAGCTGTTTTTT; CDR3aa: CSAMDRGRTGELFF
d_gene: .; v_gene: TRBV4-3; abundance: .; j_gene: TRBJ1-5; CDR3nt: TGCGCCAGCAGCCAAGAGTGGGGTAACAATCAGCCCCAGCATTTT; CDR3aa: CASSQEWGNNQPQHF
d_gene: .; v_gene: TRBV29-1; abundance: many; j_gene: TRBJ1-4; CDR3nt: TGCAGCGTTGAACTGCAGTCTCATGAAAAACTGTTTTTT; CDR3aa: CSVELQSHEKLFF
d_gene: .; v_gene: TRBV6-5; abundance: few; j_gene: TRBJ2-1; CDR3nt: TGTGCCAGCAGTTACGGGAGTAGCTCCTACAATGAGCAGTTCTTC; CDR3aa: CASSYGSSSYNEQFF
d_gene: .; v_gene: TRBV30; abundance: many; j_gene: TRBJ1-2; CDR3nt: TGTGCCTGGGGGGGGGCACCAGAGGTAACGGGGTACACCTTC; CDR3aa: CAWGGAPEVTGYTF
d_gene: .; v_gene: TRBV7-9; abundance: .; j_gene: TRBJ2-3; CDR3nt: TGTGCCAGCAGCTTCTCCCTATTGTGGTATTTT; CDR3aa: CASSFSLLWYF
d_gene: .; v_gene: TRBV15; abundance: .; j_gene: TRBJ1-2; CDR3nt: TGTGCCACCAGGGGTGGATTGGAGAATGGCTACACCTTC; CDR3aa: CATRGGLENGYTF
d_gene: TRBD1; v_gene: TRBV24-1; abundance: .; j_gene: TRBJ2-1; CDR3nt: TGTGCCACCAGTGATTACAGGGGGAATGAGCAGTTCTTC; CDR3aa: CATSDYRGNEQFF
d_gene: TRBD1; v_gene: TRBV15; abundance: .; j_gene: TRBJ1-5; CDR3nt: TGTGCCACCAGCGACGGGACAGGGAGCCAGCCCCAGCATTTT; CDR3aa: CATSDGTGSQPQHF
d_gene: .; v_gene: TRBV11-2; abundance: few; j_gene: TRBJ2-1; CDR3nt: TGTGCCATCCAATTAAGGCGTCAAATCTTTTACCGGGACTACAATGAGCAGTTCTTC; CDR3aa: CAIQLRRQIFYRDYNEQFF
d_gene: .; v_gene: TRBV4-1; abundance: .; j_gene: TRBJ2-6; CDR3nt: TGCGCCAGCAGACTATCCCTCCTCGCAGGGAAAATGTCTGGGGCCAACGTCCTGACTTTC; CDR3aa: CASRLSLLAGKMSGANVLTF
d_gene: TRBD1; v_gene: TRBV12-3/TRBV12-4; abundance: few; j_gene: TRBJ2-1; CDR3nt: TGTGCCAGCAGTTTATCTAACAGGGGCCCGTCTGAGCAGTTCTTC; CDR3aa: CASSLSNRGPSEQFF
d_gene: .; v_gene: TRBV12-3/TRBV12-4; abundance: few; j_gene: TRBJ2-5; CDR3nt: TGTGCCAGCTCCCTTGGGGCCGTCTCAGTGGGGACCCAGTACTTC; CDR3aa: CASSLGAVSVGTQYF
d_gene: TRBD1; v_gene: TRBV20-1; abundance: .; j_gene: TRBJ2-5; CDR3nt: TGCAGTGCTAGACCCGGGACAGGGCATAAGGAGACCCAGTACTTC; CDR3aa: CSARPGTGHKETQYF
d_gene: .; v_gene: TRBV7-8; abundance: .; j_gene: TRBJ2-3; CDR3nt: TGTGCCAGCAGGGCTGGGGATACGCAGTATTTT; CDR3aa: CASRAGDTQYF
d_gene: .; v_gene: TRBV27; abundance: .; j_gene: TRBJ2-6; CDR3nt: TGTGCCAGCAGCCCATCTGGGGGGCGCGGGGCCAACGTCCTGACTTTC; CDR3aa: CASSPSGGRGANVLTF
d_gene: TRBD1; v_gene: TRBV7-9; abundance: many; j_gene: TRBJ1-1; CDR3nt: TGTGCCAGCAGCCCACTAACAGGGGTCACTGAAGCTTTCTTT; CDR3aa: CASSPLTGVTEAFF
d_gene: .; v_gene: TRBV12-3/TRBV12-4; abundance: few; j_gene: TRBJ2-2; CDR3nt: TGTGCCAGCAGTTTCCTGTGGCAGTCCACCGGGGAGCTGTTTTTT; CDR3aa: CASSFLWQSTGELFF